Listed below are T cell receptor beta chains from one sample, sequenced in a study of T cell repertoires in cytomegalovirus infection. TCRdb reprocessed the reads via MiXCR and lists one record per CDR3 protein. This table holds approximately 990,000 distinct CDR3 sequences, roughly 30% found once. These receptors lack a known antigen. The sequencing used cultured CD8+ T cells from PBMCs, collected from culture after CMV antigen stimulation. The receptors shown here come from a human donor in good health (CMV status not recorded). Some clones in this sample may be carry-over from other donors' samples. Both conserved end residues are part of each CDR3. The order of the fields is D gene, clone size, J gene, V gene, CDR3 DNA, CDR3 protein. D genes are given only for firm matches. The size of a clone is reported for some rows only, either as once, few or many, or as a class for expanded clones.

TRBD1 | - | TRBJ1-2 | TRBV7-6 | TGTGCCAGCAGCTTAGTCGACAGGGGGACCTATGGCTACACCTTC | CASSLVDRGTYGYTF
- | - | TRBJ2-6 | TRBV13 | TGTGCCAGCAGCTTAGGACTAGTGGGGGTCTCTGGGGCCAACGTCCTGACTTTC | CASSLGLVGVSGANVLTF
- | - | TRBJ1-3 | TRBV7-9 | TGTGCCAGCAGCTCCCCCCCAAAGGGGGTCGGAAACACCATATATTTT | CASSSPPKGVGNTIYF
- | - | TRBJ2-1 | TRBV5-4 | TGTGCCAGCAGCTTGAGGACTAATACAAATGAGCAGTTCTTC | CASSLRTNTNEQFF
TRBD1 | few | TRBJ2-2 | TRBV5-5 | TGTGCCAGCAGAACCCCCGGGACAGGGATGTACACCGGGGAGCTGTTTTTT | CASRTPGTGMYTGELFF
- | few | TRBJ2-6 | TRBV9 | TGTGCCAGCAGCGTTGACCCCTCTGGGGCCAACGTCCTGACTTTC | CASSVDPSGANVLTF
- | few | TRBJ1-2 | TRBV7-9 | TGTGCCAGCAGCTTAGTCTGGGACATTATTAACTATGGCTACACCTTC | CASSLVWDIINYGYTF
- | - | TRBJ2-1 | TRBV2 | TGTGCCAGCAGCCCTACCCCTGCTCAAGGACGGAGCTCCTACAATGAGCAGTTCTTC | CASSPTPAQGRSSYNEQFF
- | - | TRBJ1-4 | TRBV7-9 | TGTGCCACCCTCCCCTCGGAGACTAATGAAAAACTGTTTTTT | CATLPSETNEKLFF
TRBD1 | - | TRBJ2-1 | TRBV6-6 | TGTGCCAGCAGTTACCATTGGACAGGGGACAATGAGCAGTTCTTC | CASSYHWTGDNEQFF
TRBD1 | - | TRBJ2-1 | TRBV5-4 | TGTGCCAGCAGCTTAAACTCCGGGACAGCGTACAATGAGCAGTTCTTC | CASSLNSGTAYNEQFF
- | many | TRBJ1-5 | TRBV7-6 | TGTGCCAGCAGCTTAGGGGTGCGGGGGGACAATCAGCCCCAGCATTTT | CASSLGVRGDNQPQHF
- | - | TRBJ1-5 | TRBV6-6 | TGTGCCAGCAGTTACGACTCCTTGGGGCAGCCCCAGCATTTT | CASSYDSLGQPQHF
- | - | TRBJ2-2 | TRBV28 | TGTGCCGGCCAGGGTGGGGCGAACACCGGGGAGCTGTTTTTT | CAGQGGANTGELFF
- | many | TRBJ1-1 | TRBV27 | TGTGCCAGCAGTTTATCGTGGGGACTCAACACTGAAGCTTTCTTT | CASSLSWGLNTEAFF
- | - | TRBJ1-1 | TRBV10-3 | TGTGCCATCAGGGGGGACCGGAACACTGAAGCTTTCTTT | CAIRGDRNTEAFF
TRBD2 | - | TRBJ2-7 | TRBV20-1 | TGCAGTGCTAGAGATACTAGCGGGTCTTTCCTACCCTCCTACGAGCAGTACTTC | CSARDTSGSFLPSYEQYF
TRBD2 | - | TRBJ2-1 | TRBV2 | TGTGCCAGCGAGGGACCGGGGGGACTAAGATACAATGAGCAGTTCTTC | CASEGPGGLRYNEQFF
TRBD1 | many | TRBJ1-5 | TRBV7-8 | TGTGCCAGCAGCCAACCGGGGCAGGGGGGCAATCAGCCCCAGCATTTT | CASSQPGQGGNQPQHF
- | many | TRBJ2-7 | TRBV10-3 | TGTGCCATCAGTGAGTCGGGTCAGGCTTCCTACGAGCAGTACTTC | CAISESGQASYEQYF
TRBD1 | - | TRBJ2-5 | TRBV15 | TGTGCCACCAACCAGGACAGGGGGCAAGAGACCCAGTACTTC | CATNQDRGQETQYF
- | - | TRBJ1-5 | TRBV10-3 | TGTGCCATCAGTGAAACGGGCAATCAGCCCCAGCATTTT | CAISETGNQPQHF